The clone carrying this T cell receptor beta chain was counted ten times or more. The antigen is unknown. Libraries from sorted cells used about 950,000 T cells (CD4+ or CD8+). This entry comes from a study of neurological immune-mediated disorders. TCRdb itself ran the 5' RACE reads through MiXCR, one entry per CDR3 protein. The table lists tens of thousands of distinct CDR3 sequences, about 6% of them singletons. Broader study findings: Expanded clones shared no identical CDR3 amino acid sequences across subjects, which suggested private TCR-beta repertoires in all groups. In HTLV-1-associated myelopathy, TCR clonal expansion was greatest, and in multiple sclerosis it was least, below healthy controls.

Germline CDR1 DFQATT, CDR2 SNEGSKA (reference sequence). V dropped 6 bases and J dropped 4 bases, with 16 bases sitting between them. CDR3 length: 14 amino acids. Sequencing was performed on CD4+ T cells from blood. The TCR comes from a middle-aged woman in good health. The chain employs TRBV20-1 and TRBJ2-1; a weak D match, TRBD2 (5 bases). This chain's CDR3 is CSADTELVYNEQFF. For the CDR3, the DNA is TGCAGTGCCGACACCGAACTAGTTTACAATGAGCAGTTCTTC.